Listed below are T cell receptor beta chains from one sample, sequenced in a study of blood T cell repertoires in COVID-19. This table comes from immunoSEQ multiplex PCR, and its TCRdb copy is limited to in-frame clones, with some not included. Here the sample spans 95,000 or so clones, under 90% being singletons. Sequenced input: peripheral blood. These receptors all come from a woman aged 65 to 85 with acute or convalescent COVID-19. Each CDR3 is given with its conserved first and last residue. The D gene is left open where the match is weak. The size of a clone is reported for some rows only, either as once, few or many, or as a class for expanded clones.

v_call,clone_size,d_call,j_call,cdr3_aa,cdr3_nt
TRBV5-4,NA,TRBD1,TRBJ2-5,CASSHSQGRTEETQYF,TGTGCCAGCAGCCATTCACAGGGGCGCACAGAAGAGACCCAGTACTTC
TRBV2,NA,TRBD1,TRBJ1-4,CASTTTGAHEKLFF,TGTGCCAGCACCACAACAGGGGCCCATGAAAAACTGTTTTTT
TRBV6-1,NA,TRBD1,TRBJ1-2,CASKTGEAHNYGYTF,TGTGCCAGCAAGACAGGGGAAGCTCATAACTATGGCTACACCTTC
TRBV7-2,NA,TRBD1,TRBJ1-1,CASSVTGLGNTEAFF,TGTGCCAGCAGCGTGACAGGGTTGGGGAACACTGAAGCTTTCTTT
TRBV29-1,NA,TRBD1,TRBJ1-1,CSVGTTGGGTEAFF,TGCAGCGTTGGCACCACAGGGGGCGGCACTGAAGCTTTCTTT
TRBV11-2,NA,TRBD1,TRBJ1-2,CASSKNLDGTGANYGYTF,TGTGCCAGCAGCAAGAACCTAGACGGGACAGGAGCTAACTATGGCTACACCTTC
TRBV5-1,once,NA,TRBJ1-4,CASSFNQQGYNEKLFF,TGCGCCAGCAGCTTTAATCAGCAGGGGTACAATGAAAAACTGTTTTTT
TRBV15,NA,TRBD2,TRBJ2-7,CATSSRLAGGAYEQYF,TGTGCCACCAGCAGCCGACTAGCGGGAGGGGCCTACGAGCAGTACTTC
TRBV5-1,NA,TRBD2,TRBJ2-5,CASSKTSGIPQETQYF,TGCGCCAGCAGCAAGACTAGCGGAATACCACAAGAGACCCAGTACTTC
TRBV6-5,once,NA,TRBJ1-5,CASHRGGQPQHF,TGTGCCAGCCACCGGGGGGGTCAGCCCCAGCATTTT
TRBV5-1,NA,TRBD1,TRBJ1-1,CASSLGQGILNTEAFF,TGCGCCAGCAGCTTGGGACAGGGGATTTTGAACACTGAAGCTTTCTTT
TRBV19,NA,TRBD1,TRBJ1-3,CASSSLNRGREGNTIYF,TGTGCCAGTAGTTCCCTTAACAGGGGACGAGAAGGAAACACCATATATTTT
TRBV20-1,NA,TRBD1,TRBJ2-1,CSASFSRQGSYNEQFF,TGCAGTGCTAGTTTTTCCCGACAGGGCTCCTACAATGAGCAGTTCTTC
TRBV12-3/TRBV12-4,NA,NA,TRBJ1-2,CASSWTEIYGYTF,TGTGCCAGCAGCTGGACAGAGATCTATGGCTACACCTTC